One sample yielded the 27 T cell receptor beta chains listed below, sequenced in a study of T and B cells in COVID-19 patients. TRB rearrangements were amplified by multiplex PCR with BIOMED2 TRB-A/B primers. TCRdb itself ran the multiplex PCR reads through MiXCR, one entry per CDR3 protein. The table records 20,000 to 25,000 distinct CDR3 sequences, about a third of them present only once. TRB was amplified from about 260-540 ng of blood genomic DNA. The sample consisted of blood. These TCRs come from a human donor who had recovered from COVID-19.

The chain has TRBV7-9 and TRBJ1-5; D gene unclear. This CDR3 contains 13 residues. The V gene's germline CDR1 is SEHNR and CDR2 FQNEAQ (reference sequence). Trimming pared 3 bases from V and 6 bases from J, leaving 9 bases between. The CDR3 DNA follows: TGTGCCAGCAGCTTCGCTTGGGGTCAGCCCCAGCATTTT. Its protein is CASSFAWGQPQHF.

This chain joins TRBV11-2 and TRBJ2-4; 8 bases match TRBD1. CDR1 SGHAT and CDR2 FQNNGV come from the germline V gene. With V trimmed by 5 bases and J by 7 bases, 10 bases remained unmatched. The CDR3 sequence is 15 residues long. This chain's CDR3 is CASSLARGLSNIQYF. DNA for the CDR3: TGTGCCAGCAGCCTGGCCAGGGGGCTAAGCAACATTCAGTACTTC.

This clonotype is deemed medium-sized. The chain recombines TRBV18 with TRBJ2-1, with 7 bases aligning to TRBD1. V lost 0 bases to trimming and J lost 5 bases; unmatched junction nucleotides: 4. Germline CDR1 reads KGHSH; CDR2 reads LQKENI. The CDR3 has 15 residues. The DNA for the CDR3 is TGTGCCAGCTCACCACCGGGACAGCCAAACAATGAGCAGTTCTTC. Its protein product is CASSPPGQPNNEQFF.

This clonotype appeared many times. The chain carries TRBV6-5 and TRBJ2-7; D is possibly TRBD2 (6 bases). Trimming shortened V by 8 bases and J by 2 bases, and 19 bases separated the two germline ends. The CDR3 extends over 15 amino acids. Germline V gene lookup returns CDR1 MNHEY and CDR2 SVGAGI. For the CDR3, the DNA is TGTGCCAGCCGAATAGGCGGGGAAAGTCCCTACGAGCAGTACTTC. It is translated as CASRIGGESPYEQYF.

The rearrangement joins TRBV5-6 to TRBJ2-1; D gene unclear. The CDR3 sequence is 16 residues long. Per germline, CDR1 SGHDT and CDR2 YYEEEE. Trimming removed 4 bases from V and 0 bases from J, with 14 bases in between. CDR3 DNA sequence: TGTGCCAGCAGCACTTCTTACGTGGGCTCCTACAATGAGCAGTTCTTC. As protein: CASSTSYVGSYNEQFF. Complete variable domain (other parts from reference TRBV5-6 and TRBJ2-1): DAGVTQSPTHLIKTRGQQVTLRCSPKSGHDTVSWYQQALGQGPQFIFQYYEEEERQRGNFPDRFSGHQFPNYSSELNVNALLLGDSALYLCASSTSYVGSYNEQFFGPGTRLTVL.

Details on this clonotype: Given a much more abundant clone one base away, this may be a read error. The genes are TRBV5-5 and TRBJ2-2; D might be TRBD2 (5 bases). This CDR3 has 16 amino acids. CDR1 is SGHKS and CDR2 is YYEKEE in the germline V gene (reference sequence). Deletions cut 4 bases from V and 4 bases from J, with 17 bases between. The CDR3 region is CASSTGRVEGTGELFF. The CDR3 DNA is TGTGCCAGCAGCACGGGCCGGGTCGAGGGCACCGGGGAGCTGTTTTTT.

The chain links TRBV6-5 to TRBJ1-1, with 8 bases that match TRBD1. Germline loops: CDR1 MNHEY, CDR2 SVGAGI. CDR3 length: 19 residues. Trimming at V came to 1 base and at J to 0 bases, leaving 13 bases not matched to a gene. The CDR3 nucleotides read TGTGCCAGCAGTTACTTCGACAGGGGCTTTATCCTTCTGAACACTGAAGCTTTCTTT. As protein: CASSYFDRGFILLNTEAFF.

This clonotype was observed at least ten times. The V gene is TRBV19, the J gene TRBJ2-7; either TRBD1 or TRBD2 may supply D (6 bases each). V shed 6 bases and J shed 6 bases, with 18 bases lying between them. The CDR3 spans 14 residues. Germline CDR1 is LNHDA and CDR2 is SQIVND (reference sequence). CDR3: CASSANPGASEQYF. The DNA for the CDR3 is TGTGCCAGTAGCGCTAATCCGGGGGCATCCGAGCAGTACTTC.

This clonotype is termed medium-sized (0.01 to 0.1%). V and J are TRBV5-6 and TRBJ2-3; no clear D. V was clipped by 2 bases and J by 2 bases, with 6 bases between them. The germline gives CDR1 SGHDT, CDR2 YYEEEE. The CDR3 length is 13 residues. The CDR3, as DNA: TGTGCCAGCAGCTTTCAGGCCACAGATACGCAGTATTTT. Translation gives CASSFQATDTQYF.

The chain links TRBV15 to TRBJ2-7; the D gene is possibly TRBD2 (6 bases). The V end lost 3 bases, the J end lost 0 bases, and 12 bases lay between the germline ends. Germline CDR1 LNHNV, CDR2 YYDKDF (reference sequence). The CDR3 totals 15 residues. The CDR3 nucleotides are TGTGCCACCAGCAGGGGAGGAAGCAGCTCCTACGAGCAGTACTTC. Protein sequence: CATSRGGSSSYEQYF.

V and J are TRBV6-5 and TRBJ2-1; the match to TRBD2 covers 7 bases. Trimming cost V 2 bases and J 8 bases; bases outside gene matches: 6. CDR1 is MNHEY, CDR2 SVGAGI, per germline. There are 14 residues in the CDR3. CDR3 in amino acids: CASSYEGAGDEQFF. CDR3 DNA: TGTGCCAGCAGTTACGAGGGCGCGGGAGATGAGCAGTTCTTC.

This chain joins TRBV11-3 and TRBJ2-7, with 9 positions matching TRBD2. The CDR3 loop spans 16 amino acids. Germline loops: CDR1 SGHNT, CDR2 YENEEA. V lost 7 bases to trimming and J lost 4 bases; unmatched junction nucleotides: 14. CDR3 sequence: CASTPPGGGAVYEQYF. As DNA, the CDR3 is TGTGCCAGCACCCCCCCCGGCGGGGGGGCCGTATACGAGCAGTACTTC.

This clonotype is judged medium-sized. This chain links TRBV19 with TRBJ2-2; 7 bases align to TRBD2. Losses at the gene ends were 5 bases for V and 4 bases for J; bases not matched to a gene: 7. There are 15 residues in the CDR3. CDR1 is LNHDA and CDR2 is SQIVND in the germline V gene (reference sequence). The DNA of the CDR3 is TGTGCCAGTAGTCCCCGACTAGCACCCACCGGGGAGCTGTTTTTT. Residues: CASSPRLAPTGELFF. Full variable domain (missing parts from reference TRBV19 and TRBJ2-2): DGGITQSPKYLFRKEGQNVTLSCEQNLNHDAMYWYRQDPGQGLRLIYYSQIVNDFQKGDIAEGYSVSREKKESFPLTVTSAQKNPTAFYLCASSPRLAPTGELFFGEGSRLTVL.

This clonotype was counted at least ten times. The genes are TRBV6-6 and TRBJ2-2; tentative D call: TRBD2 (5 bases). CDR3 size: 15 residues. The V gene lost 7 bases and the J gene lost 2 bases, with 14 bases spanning the gap. Germline V gives CDR1 MNHNY, CDR2 SVGAGI (reference sequence). CDR3 loop: CASIFREVNTGELFF. CDR3 sequence (DNA): TGTGCCAGCATTTTCCGGGAAGTAAACACCGGGGAGCTGTTTTTT.

The sample holds a few counts of this clonotype. The rearrangement joins TRBV6-1 to TRBJ2-1, with 15 bases fitting TRBD2. J gave up 6 bases and V 7 bases, and 10 bases lay outside the gene matches. Germline CDR1 and CDR2: MNHNS and SASEGT. This CDR3 region has 17 residues. CDR3 nucleotides: TGTGCCAGCACCGGGACTAGCGGGGGGTCATTACGCAATGAGCAGTTCTTC. Translating gives CASTGTSGGSLRNEQFF.

The V call is TRBV7-9, the J call TRBJ2-5; 14 bases match TRBD2. J gave up 2 bases and V 6 bases, and 5 bases lay outside the gene matches. Germline V gene data show CDR1 as SEHNR and CDR2 as FQNEAQ (reference sequence). CDR3 length equals 16 residues. CDR3 sequence: CASSLGLAGDQETQYF. The CDR3 DNA sequence: TGTGCCAGCAGTCTGGGACTAGCGGGGGATCAAGAGACCCAGTACTTC.

The sample holds one count of this clonotype. The chain couples TRBV5-6 to TRBJ1-4; 8 bases are shared with TRBD1. The germline V gene has CDR1 SGHDT and CDR2 YYEEEE. The CDR3 is 15 amino acids. V gave up 5 bases and J gave up 11 bases; unmatched junction bases: 14. The CDR3 protein is CASRIAAGGILKLFF. The CDR3 nucleotides are TGTGCCAGCAGGATTGCAGCAGGGGGCATATTGAAACTGTTTTTT. The variable domain in full, with the rest retrieved from reference TRBV5-6 and TRBJ1-4, is DAGVTQSPTHLIKTRGQQVTLRCSPKSGHDTVSWYQQALGQGPQFIFQYYEEEERQRGNFPDRFSGHQFPNYSSELNVNALLLGDSALYLCASRIAAGGILKLFFGSGTQLSVL.

This clonotype was observed a handful of times. The chain recombines TRBV5-1 with TRBJ1-1; D is undetermined. The germline V gene has CDR1 SGHRS and CDR2 YFSETQ. V was cut by 0 bases and J by 0 bases, with 6 bases left in between. This CDR3 spans 14 amino acids. The CDR3 loop is CASSLATVNTEAFF. DNA of the CDR3: TGCGCCAGCAGCTTGGCGACGGTGAACACTGAAGCTTTCTTT.

The genes are TRBV7-9 and TRBJ2-1; D may be TRBD1 (6 bases). Trimming removed 1 base at V and 6 bases at J, with 7 bases between. The CDR3 is 13 amino acids. Looked up from germline, CDR1 is SEHNR and CDR2 is FQNEAQ (reference sequence). CDR3 bases: TGTGCCAGCAGCTTAGGGGGGCTCAATGAGCAGTTCTTC. It translates to CASSLGGLNEQFF.

This clonotype has a handful of counts. This sequence joins TRBV27 and TRBJ2-5; D remains ambiguous. V lost 8 bases, J lost 1 base, and 8 bases lay in between. From germline, CDR1 is MNHEY and CDR2 SMNVEV (reference sequence). This CDR3 has 12 amino acids. For the CDR3, the DNA is TGTGCCAGCCGCTCCGTCCAAGAGACCCAGTACTTC. This encodes CASRSVQETQYF.

This CDR3 is CASSLLGSNEQFF. In DNA form, the CDR3 reads TGTGCCAGCAGCTTGTTAGGGTCCAATGAGCAGTTCTTC. The rearrangement links TRBV5-4 to TRBJ2-1; D ambiguous. The germline V gene has CDR1 SGHNT and CDR2 YYREEE (reference sequence). The CDR3 sequence is 13 residues long. Between the trimmed V and J ends, which lost 1 base and 6 bases, there was a span of 8 bases.

This clonotype is judged medium-sized. V is TRBV11-3 and J is TRBJ2-3, with D perhaps TRBD1 (6 bases). Trimming left V 4 bases short and J 0 bases short, with 11 bases between. This CDR3 has 15 residues. Germline V gives CDR1 SGHNT, CDR2 YENEEA. CDR3 in amino acids: CASSSYRASTDTQYF. CDR3 in DNA: TGTGCCAGCAGCTCATACAGGGCCAGCACAGATACGCAGTATTTT. Complete variable domain (other parts from reference TRBV11-3 and TRBJ2-3): EAGVVQSPRYKIIEKKQPVAFWCNPISGHNTLYWYLQNLGQGPELLIRYENEEAVDDSQLPKDRFSAERLKGVDSTLKIQPAELGDSAVYLCASSSYRASTDTQYFGPGTRLTVL.

J is TRBJ2-1 and V is TRBV19; 8 bases line up with TRBD2. Trimming at V came to 6 bases and at J to 3 bases, leaving 4 bases not matched to a gene. The germline gives CDR1 LNHDA, CDR2 SQIVND (reference sequence). This CDR3 region has 14 residues. CDR3 amino acids: CASRSGGHYNEQFF. The CDR3 region has the DNA TGTGCCAGTAGGTCGGGGGGGCACTACAATGAGCAGTTCTTC.

This clonotype is medium-sized within its sample. This sequence joins TRBV18 and TRBJ2-3; the match to TRBD2 covers 9 bases. CDR3 length: 14 residues. J gave up 3 bases and V 6 bases, and 4 bases lay outside the gene matches. Per germline, CDR1 KGHSH and CDR2 LQKENI. CDR3: CASSGSGGTDTQYF. CDR3 bases: TGTGCCAGCTCGGGTAGCGGGGGAACAGATACGCAGTATTTT.

As concerns this clonotype: A much more abundant neighbour one base away suggests this may be a read error. The genes are TRBV6-5 and TRBJ2-7, with 7 positions matching TRBD1. The J segment lost 4 bases and the V segment lost 0 bases, leaving 6 bases of the junction unmatched. The length of the CDR3 is 15 residues. Germline-derived CDR1 and CDR2 are MNHEY and SVGAGI. As DNA, the CDR3 is TGTGCCAGCAGTTACTCGTACAGGGGCCGGTACGAGCAGTACTTC. It translates to CASSYSYRGRYEQYF.

Note on this clonotype: Germline and junction disagree at one end, which may indicate a read error. The chain combines TRBV19 with TRBJ2-7; either TRBD1 or TRBD2 may supply D (6 bases each). Germline CDR1 reads LNHDA; CDR2 reads SQIVND (reference sequence). CDR3 length: 13 amino acids. Here the CDR3 DNA reads TGTTCCAGTAGTAGGGGGGCACCCTACGAGCAGTACTTC. It translates to CSSSRGAPYEQYF.

V and J are TRBV7-6 and TRBJ1-6, with 7 bases matching TRBD1. Per germline, CDR1 SGHVS and CDR2 FNYEAQ. This CDR3 has 14 amino acids. The ends lost 6 bases at V and 8 bases at J; junction bases unmatched: 7. CDR3 coding DNA: TGTGCCAGCAGGTTACAGGGGTTGGATTCACCCCTCCACTTT. As protein: CASRLQGLDSPLHF.